The 32 T cell receptor beta chains listed next were all sequenced from one sample in a study of blood T cell repertoires in COVID-19. Method: immunoSEQ multiplex PCR; TCRdb's copy keeps in-frame clones and lacks some. The data show about 200,000 clones, 85% to 90% seen once. Specimen: peripheral blood. The source of these receptors is a man aged 18 to 30 with active or convalescent COVID-19.

V usage is TRBV5-4 and J usage is TRBJ2-5; TRBD2 is a possible D gene (5 bases). CDR3 length: 14 residues. Trimming cost V 1 base and J 5 bases, with 12 bases left between them. Germline V lookup: CDR1 SGHNT, CDR2 YYREEE (reference sequence). CDR3 nucleotide sequence: TGTGCCAGCAGCTTGACGGGGATTGAGGAGACCCAGTACTTC. This codes for CASSLTGIEETQYF. The full variable domain, rest sourced from reference TRBV5-4 and TRBJ2-5, is ETGVTQSPTHLIKTRGQQVTLRCSSQSGHNTVSWYQQALGQGPQFIFQYYREEENGRGNFPPRFSGLQFPNYSSELNVNALELDDSALYLCASSLTGIEETQYFGPGTRLLVL.

This clone is judged medium-sized (0.01 to 0.1%). The CDR3 DNA reads as TGTGCCAGCAGCCAAGAAGCATGGTCGAGGCCTGAAGCTTTCTTT. This codes for CASSQEAWSRPEAFF. The chain combines TRBV3-1 (or the pseudogene TRBV3-2) with TRBJ1-1, with D unresolved. V was clipped by 0 bases and J by 6 bases, with 14 bases between them. There are 15 residues in the CDR3. CDR1 and CDR2 from the germline V gene are LGHDT and YNNKEL (reference sequence).

This chain joins TRBV11-2 and TRBJ1-2, with TRBD1 as a possible D gene (5 bases). Germline CDR1 and CDR2: SGHAT and FQNNGV. The V end was cut by 3 bases, the J end by 8 bases, with 7 bases between. This CDR3 region has 11 residues. The CDR3 sequence is CASSFGAGYTF. The CDR3 nucleotides read TGTGCCAGCAGCTTTGGGGCAGGCTACACCTTC.

The chain employs TRBV7-6 and TRBJ2-1, with D possibly matching TRBD1 (6 bases). CDR3 length equals 15 residues. Trimming pared 4 bases from V and 4 bases from J, leaving 14 bases between. Looked up from germline, CDR1 is SGHVS and CDR2 is FNYEAQ. CDR3 nucleotides: TGTGCCAGCAGCTCCGGGACATATCGTTACAATGAGCAGTTCTTC. The encoded protein is CASSSGTYRYNEQFF.

V is TRBV7-2 and J is TRBJ2-1; TRBD2 matches 7 bases. The CDR3 has 13 amino acids. Unmatched junction bases numbered 10, after V lost 4 bases and J lost 13 bases. CDR1 is SGHTA and CDR2 is FQGNSA in the germline V gene. Here the CDR3 DNA reads TGTGCCAGCAGCTCAATTCAGCGGGGAGACCAGTTCTTC. It specifies CASSSIQRGDQFF.

This chain connects TRBV5-1 to TRBJ2-1, with D unresolved. The CDR3 covers 15 residues. CDR1 and CDR2 (germline): SGHRS, YFSETQ. The V gene lost 0 bases and the J gene lost 2 bases, with 9 bases spanning the gap. This CDR3 reads CASSLGRVTYNEQFF. As DNA, the CDR3 is TGCGCCAGCAGCTTGGGTCGCGTAACCTACAATGAGCAGTTCTTC.

The chain recombines TRBV6-2 or TRBV6-3 with TRBJ1-2; possibly TRBD1 for D (6 bases). CDR3 length: 15 amino acids. Between the trimmed V and J ends, which lost 0 bases and 7 bases, there was a span of 15 bases. Germline CDR1 reads MNHEY; CDR2 reads SVGEGT. CDR3 sequence reads: CASSYSRGSTAGYTF. CDR3 nucleotides: TGTGCCAGCAGTTACTCGAGGGGGAGCACGGCTGGCTACACCTTC.

The chain couples TRBV18 to TRBJ1-2; D uncertain. The germline V gene has CDR1 KGHSH and CDR2 LQKENI. The CDR3 has 13 residues. The V end was cut by 5 bases, the J end by 0 bases, with 7 bases between. The CDR3 sequence: CASSEGANYGYTF. The DNA of the CDR3 is TGTGCCAGCTCAGAGGGAGCTAACTATGGCTACACCTTC.

The CDR3 loop is CASSPDLRDRTDYGYTF. DNA for the CDR3: TGTGCCAGCAGCCCAGACCTAAGGGACAGGACCGACTATGGCTACACCTTC. This chain joins TRBV5-6 and TRBJ1-2; 8 bases match TRBD1. Germline assignment: CDR1 SGHDT and CDR2 YYEEEE. The CDR3 consists of 17 residues. The junction had 14 bases not matched to a gene; V was cut back by 4 bases and J by 3 bases.

The V and J genes are TRBV6-6 and TRBJ1-6, with D tentatively TRBD1 (6 bases). The CDR3 consists of 16 residues. From germline, CDR1 is MNHNY and CDR2 SVGAGI (reference sequence). Trimming pared 6 bases from V and 3 bases from J, leaving 15 bases between. This CDR3 reads CASSLGGGNYNSPLHF. In DNA, the CDR3 is TGTGCCAGCAGCCTGGGGGGGGGCAACTATAATTCACCCCTCCACTTT.

The chain combines TRBV3-1 (or the pseudogene TRBV3-2) with TRBJ2-4, with 8 bases identical to TRBD1. V was pared by 1 base and J by 2 bases, with 10 bases of the junction left unmatched. The CDR3 spans 18 residues. Looked up from germline, CDR1 is LGHDT and CDR2 is YNNKEL (reference sequence). The CDR3 DNA follows: TGTGCCAGCAGCCAAGGGCTTGGACAGGGTAGAACCAAAAACATTCAGTACTTC. Translating it yields CASSQGLGQGRTKNIQYF.

The J gene is TRBJ1-2, the V gene TRBV9, with D possibly matching TRBD1 (5 bases). Deletions cut 0 bases from V and 6 bases from J, with 15 bases between. The CDR3 has 15 amino acids. Per germline, CDR1 SGDLS and CDR2 YYNGEE. CDR3 DNA sequence: TGTGCCAGCAGCGTAGATGCGCCAGGGAAGAATGGCTACACCTTC. As protein: CASSVDAPGKNGYTF.

The CDR3, as DNA: TGTGCCAGCAGCTTGCGGTGGGGGGGCAGTGAAAAACTGTTTTTT. Its protein is CASSLRWGGSEKLFF. The chain joins TRBV5-5 to TRBJ1-4; a weak D match, TRBD1 (6 bases). The germline gives CDR1 SGHKS, CDR2 YYEKEE (reference sequence). V lost 1 base to trimming and J lost 7 bases, with 14 bases between them. This CDR3 is 15 amino acids long. The entire variable domain, with the rest obtained from reference TRBV5-5 and TRBJ1-4, is as follows: DAGVTQSPTHLIKTRGQQVTLRCSPISGHKSVSWYQQVLGQGPQFIFQYYEKEERGRGNFPDRFSARQFPNYSSELNVNALLLGDSALYLCASSLRWGGSEKLFFGSGTQLSVL.

The V and J genes are TRBV7-2 and TRBJ2-1; 7 nucleotides line up with TRBD2. V shed 5 bases and J 5 bases; nucleotides not matched to a gene: 6. The CDR3 covers 14 residues. Germline assignment: CDR1 SGHTA and CDR2 FQGNSA. The CDR3 region is CASSPRDYDNEQFF. CDR3 nucleotides: TGTGCCAGCAGCCCCCGGGACTATGACAATGAGCAGTTCTTC.

V usage is TRBV3-1 (or the pseudogene TRBV3-2) and J usage is TRBJ1-1, with D possibly being TRBD1 (6 bases). Germline CDR1 is LGHDT and CDR2 is YNNKEL (reference sequence). V shed 4 bases and J shed 1 base, with 22 bases lying between them. The CDR3 is 18 residues long. The CDR3 DNA follows: TGTGCCAGCAGCCCAGGGATAGGGACACTGCGGCAGAACACTGAAGCTTTCTTT. This encodes CASSPGIGTLRQNTEAFF.

This chain uses TRBV6-2 or TRBV6-3 with TRBJ1-2; TRBD1 might be the D (5 bases). Between the trimmed V and J ends, which lost 3 bases and 6 bases, there was a span of 20 bases. Germline V gene data show CDR1 as MNHEY and CDR2 as SVGEGT. There are 16 residues in the CDR3. The CDR3, as DNA: TGTGCCAGCAGTTATGATTCGACAGCCGGCAGGGATGGCTACACCTTC. Its translation: CASSYDSTAGRDGYTF.

This clone was recorded once. The chain links TRBV3-1 (or the pseudogene TRBV3-2) to TRBJ2-3, with 12 nucleotides matching TRBD2. Looked up from germline, CDR1 is LGHDT and CDR2 is YNNKEL (reference sequence). There are 18 residues in the CDR3. Trimming cost V 0 bases and J 6 bases; bases outside gene matches: 10. The CDR3 is CASSQDVGLAGGIDTQYF. In DNA, the CDR3 is TGTGCCAGCAGCCAAGATGTGGGGCTAGCGGGAGGGATTGATACGCAGTATTTT.

The chain recombines TRBV7-9 with TRBJ2-3; no firm D call. Trimming left V 1 base short and J 0 bases short, with 5 bases between. The germline V gene has CDR1 SEHNR and CDR2 FQNEAQ (reference sequence). This CDR3 has 14 amino acids. The CDR3: CASSLVESTDTQYF. CDR3 coding DNA: TGTGCCAGCAGCTTAGTTGAGAGCACAGATACGCAGTATTTT. The full variable domain, with the rest looked up from reference TRBV7-9 and TRBJ2-3, is DTGVSQNPRHKITKRGQNVTFRCDPISEHNRLYWYRQTLGQGPEFLTYFQNEAQLEKSRLLSDRFSAERPKGSFSTLEIQRTEQGDSAMYLCASSLVESTDTQYFGPGTRLTVL.

This CDR3 reads CASSYEGAMNTEAFF. Here the CDR3 DNA reads TGTGCCAGCAGTTATGAGGGGGCAATGAACACTGAAGCTTTCTTT. V is TRBV6-6 and J is TRBJ1-1; TRBD1 agrees at 7 bases. This CDR3 spans 15 amino acids. Germline CDR1 reads MNHNY; CDR2 reads SVGAGI (reference sequence). V was clipped by 3 bases and J by 0 bases; unmatched bases: 4.

V gene TRBV5-1 combines with J gene TRBJ1-1; possible D gene TRBD1, 5 bases. V lost 5 bases and J lost 0, with 11 bases in between. The CDR3 is made up of 14 amino acids. Germline lookup yields CDR1 SGHRS and CDR2 YFSETQ. The CDR3 DNA reads TGCGCCAGCAGTCGATCAGGGATGAACACTGAAGCTTTCTTT. Amino acid sequence: CASSRSGMNTEAFF.

This clone has a single count. For the CDR3, the DNA is TGTGCCAGCAGCCAAGAGCCCAGGGGGCTAGAGACCCAGTACTTC. Protein: CASSQEPRGLETQYF. This chain connects TRBV4-2 to TRBJ2-5; 8 bases line up with TRBD1. Germline V gene data show CDR1 as LGHNA and CDR2 as YNFKEQ. This CDR3 contains 15 residues. With V trimmed by 0 bases and J by 4 bases, 4 bases remained unmatched.

The J gene is TRBJ1-6, the V gene TRBV9; D unresolved. This CDR3 contains 14 residues. V was shortened by 2 bases and J by 0 bases, with 3 bases between the two germline ends. Per germline, CDR1 SGDLS and CDR2 YYNGEE. The CDR3 DNA sequence: TGTGCCAGCAGCGTGAGCTCCTATAATTCACCCCTCCACTTT. This sequence encodes CASSVSSYNSPLHF.

CDR3 sequence (DNA): TGTGCCAGCAGCTTAGTCTACGACAGGGGAATGGATGAAAAACTGTTTTTT. Amino acids: CASSLVYDRGMDEKLFF. This chain connects TRBV7-2 to TRBJ1-4; TRBD1 aligns across 8 bases. Germline assignment: CDR1 SGHTA and CDR2 FQGNSA. The junction had 10 bases not matched to a gene; V was cut back by 1 base and J by 6 bases. The CDR3 sequence is 17 residues long.

The rearrangement uses TRBV19 and TRBJ1-4; 8 positions agree with TRBD1. Per the germline V gene, CDR1 is LNHDA and CDR2 is SQIVND (reference sequence). CDR3 length equals 14 residues. J gave up 6 bases and V 5 bases, and 5 bases lay outside the gene matches. The CDR3 spells CASSATGDYEKLFF. The CDR3 coding sequence is TGTGCCAGTAGTGCGACAGGGGATTATGAAAAACTGTTTTTT.

In this sample, this clone turned up once. The same CDR3 can be traced to other DNA sequences in this sample. The chain combines TRBV3-1 (or the pseudogene TRBV3-2) with TRBJ2-5; 15 positions agree with TRBD2. CDR1 LGHDT and CDR2 YNNKEL come from the germline V gene (reference sequence). The CDR3 has 16 amino acids. V shed 4 bases and J 1 base; nucleotides not matched to a gene: 1. The CDR3: CASSLGLAGGQETQYF. The CDR3 bases are TGTGCCAGCAGCCTGGGACTAGCGGGGGGCCAAGAGACCCAGTACTTC.

This clone was found once. J is TRBJ1-6 and V is TRBV3-1 (or the pseudogene TRBV3-2); D remains unclear. In germline, CDR1 is LGHDT, CDR2 YNNKEL (reference sequence). V lost 0 bases and J lost 9, with 12 bases in between. The CDR3 runs to 15 residues. This chain's CDR3 is CASSQEASGGSPLHF. The CDR3, as DNA: TGTGCCAGCAGCCAAGAGGCTAGCGGAGGTTCACCCCTCCACTTT.

The rearrangement joins TRBV18 to TRBJ1-1; TRBD1 matches at 11 bases. CDR3 size: 14 residues. Germline V CDR1 and CDR2: KGHSH, LQKENI. The junction had 0 bases not matched to a gene; V was cut back by 3 bases and J by 3 bases. This CDR3 is CASSPDRGHTEAFF. The CDR3 nucleotides read TGTGCCAGCTCACCGGACAGGGGGCACACTGAAGCTTTCTTT.

The rearrangement links TRBV18 to TRBJ1-6, with 7 bases matching TRBD1. The J segment lost 13 bases and the V segment lost 0 bases, leaving 12 bases of the junction unmatched. The CDR3 extends over 16 amino acids. Germline loops: CDR1 KGHSH, CDR2 LQKENI. As DNA, the CDR3 is TGTGCCAGCTCACCACCGGCAGGGGGTTACGATAGGCCCCTCCACTTT. Residues: CASSPPAGGYDRPLHF.

In nucleotides, the CDR3 is TGTGCCAGCAGTTTGGACAGGGAGGATGGCTACACCTTC. This codes for CASSLDREDGYTF. The chain links TRBV27 to TRBJ1-2; 8 positions match TRBD1. The germline gives CDR1 MNHEY, CDR2 SMNVEV (reference sequence). V was clipped by 3 bases and J by 6 bases; unmatched bases: 3. This CDR3 region has 13 residues.

CDR3 region: CASSTLQGATGELFF. CDR3 sequence (DNA): TGTGCCAGTAGTACACTACAGGGAGCCACCGGGGAGCTGTTTTTT. The gene calls are TRBV19 and TRBJ2-2; maybe TRBD1 (6 bases). Germline V lookup: CDR1 LNHDA, CDR2 SQIVND (reference sequence). The CDR3 contains 15 residues. V lost 4 bases, J lost 4 bases, and 13 bases lay in between. The full variable domain, with the rest looked up from reference TRBV19 and TRBJ2-2, is DGGITQSPKYLFRKEGQNVTLSCEQNLNHDAMYWYRQDPGQGLRLIYYSQIVNDFQKGDIAEGYSVSREKKESFPLTVTSAQKNPTAFYLCASSTLQGATGELFFGEGSRLTVL.

This sequence joins TRBV27 and TRBJ2-1; D not certain. The CDR3 totals 14 residues. V was cut by 3 bases and J by 5 bases, with 11 bases left in between. The V gene's germline CDR1 is MNHEY and CDR2 SMNVEV (reference sequence). CDR3 bases: TGTGCCAGCAGTTTCCTCTCACTCGACAATGAGCAGTTCTTC. It specifies CASSFLSLDNEQFF.

The J gene is TRBJ2-7, the V gene TRBV11-2; TRBD2 matches at 8 bases. Looked up from germline, CDR1 is SGHAT and CDR2 is FQNNGV. With V trimmed by 5 bases and J by 6 bases, 12 bases remained unmatched. The CDR3 length is 15 residues. CDR3 coding DNA: TGTGCCAGCAGCACAACGGGACTAGTCCTTGTCGAGCAGTACTTC. It encodes CASSTTGLVLVEQYF.